The rows below give T cell receptor beta chains drawn from one sample of a study of CD8 T cells in Susac syndrome. TCRdb used MiXCR to reprocess the immunoSEQ multiplex PCR reads, holding one entry per CDR3 protein. Of 150,000 to 200,000 distinct CDR3 sequences in the sample, approximately 94% were seen once. The sample comprised CD4+ T cells from PBMCs. Every receptor here comes from a human donor with multiple sclerosis. The CDR3 runs from the conserved cysteine through the conserved F or W. The D gene is left open where the match is weak. Size tells how often a clone was seen (once, few, many) or the class of an expanded clone, and some rows leave it out.

d_gene,v_gene,j_gene,abundance,CDR3aa,CDR3nt
NA,TRBV20-1,TRBJ1-2,NA,CSARAHSVNYGYTF,TGCAGTGCTAGAGCGCACAGTGTCAACTATGGCTACACCTTC
NA,TRBV5-4,TRBJ2-1,NA,CASSLNSGSYNEQFF,TGTGCCAGCAGCTTGAATAGCGGATCCTACAATGAGCAGTTCTTC
NA,TRBV20-1,TRBJ1-1,NA,CSASVHGVGDQAFF,TGCAGTGCTTCCGTTCATGGAGTAGGAGATCAAGCTTTCTTT
TRBD1,TRBV12-5,TRBJ2-5,NA,CASGQQGIGETQYF,TGTGCTAGTGGCCAACAGGGGATAGGAGAGACCCAGTACTTC
TRBD1,TRBV30,TRBJ1-2,once,CAWSTGQGWGYGYTF,TGTGCCTGGAGTACGGGACAGGGTTGGGGCTATGGCTACACCTTC
NA,TRBV9,TRBJ2-7,NA,CASSPRSAYEQYF,TGTGCCAGCAGCCCCCGGAGCGCCTACGAGCAGTACTTC
TRBD2,TRBV24-1,TRBJ2-5,once,CATASSGGSGETQYF,TGTGCCACCGCGTCGAGTGGCGGGAGTGGTGAGACCCAGTACTTC
NA,TRBV7-3,TRBJ2-2,NA,CASSRGRDGELFF,TGTGCCAGCAGCCGAGGACGGGACGGGGAGCTGTTTTTT
TRBD2,TRBV5-4,TRBJ2-2,NA,CASSPGTSGSVYAGELFF,TGTGCCAGCAGCCCCGGGACTAGCGGGAGTGTTTACGCAGGGGAGCTGTTTTTT
NA,TRBV12-5,TRBJ1-1,NA,CASGLGGVLTEAFF,TGTGCTAGTGGTTTGGGGGGGGTCTTGACTGAAGCTTTCTTT
TRBD2,TRBV2,TRBJ2-7,NA,CASSGTRSEQYF,TGTGCCAGCAGCGGGACTAGGTCCGAGCAGTACTTC
TRBD2,TRBV7-9,TRBJ2-1,NA,CASSWTSFDNEQFF,TGTGCCAGCAGCTGGACTAGCTTCGACAATGAGCAGTTCTTC
NA,TRBV27,TRBJ2-3,NA,CATRGTATDTQYF,TGTGCCACCCGGGGGACCGCGACAGATACGCAGTATTTT
NA,TRBV18,TRBJ1-4,NA,CASSPQVETKKLFF,TGTGCCAGCTCACCTCAAGTGGAAACCAAAAAACTGTTTTTT
TRBD1,TRBV29-1,TRBJ1-2,NA,CSVANRGYGYTF,TGCAGCGTTGCGAACAGGGGATATGGCTACACCTTC
TRBD1,TRBV23-1,TRBJ1-1,NA,CASSQCSTRGRGDTEAFF,TGCGCCAGCAGTCAATGTTCAACCCGGGGCAGGGGGGACACTGAAGCTTTCTTT
TRBD2,TRBV4-1,TRBJ2-7,NA,CASSHVPGLAGYEQYF,TGCGCCAGCAGCCATGTACCGGGACTAGCAGGGTACGAGCAGTACTTC
TRBD1,TRBV2,TRBJ1-2,NA,CASSDFSGQSPSNYGYTF,TGTGCCAGCAGTGACTTTTCGGGACAGAGTCCTTCTAACTATGGCTACACCTTC
NA,TRBV4-3,TRBJ1-2,NA,CASSQEAGQRLLYGYTF,TGCGCCAGCAGCCAAGAAGCTGGACAGCGGCTACTTTATGGCTACACCTTC
NA,TRBV12-5,TRBJ2-7,NA,CASGLVSVAEQYF,TGTGCTAGTGGTTTGGTCTCTGTGGCCGAGCAGTACTTC
TRBD1,TRBV30,TRBJ1-4,NA,CACRQGVFATNEKLFF,TGTGCCTGTAGACAGGGGGTTTTTGCAACTAATGAAAAACTGTTTTTT
TRBD1,TRBV19,TRBJ1-1,NA,CASSIGDRVTEAFF,TGTGCCAGTAGTATCGGCGACAGGGTCACTGAAGCTTTCTTT
NA,TRBV6-2/TRBV6-3,TRBJ2-5,NA,CASSYHQTQYF,TGTGCCAGCAGTTATCATCAGACCCAGTACTTC
NA,TRBV27,TRBJ2-3,NA,CASSPGTGGEQYF,TGTGCCAGCAGCCCGGGGACCGGCGGGGAGCAGTATTTT
NA,TRBV28,TRBJ1-1,NA,CASSNRALNTEAFF,TGTGCCAGCAGTAACAGGGCCCTCAACACTGAAGCTTTCTTT
NA,TRBV19,TRBJ2-6,NA,CASSIFASGANVLTF,TGTGCCAGTAGTATTTTTGCGTCTGGGGCCAACGTCCTGACTTTC
TRBD1,TRBV12-5,TRBJ1-1,NA,CASVRTGGTEAFF,TGTGCTAGTGTCCGGACAGGGGGCACTGAAGCTTTCTTT
NA,TRBV7-2,TRBJ2-7,NA,CASSTRQVGSYEQYF,TGTGCCAGCAGCACCCGACAGGTCGGAAGTTACGAGCAGTACTTC
NA,TRBV7-9,TRBJ1-2,NA,CASREQGFGYTF,TGTGCCAGCAGGGAACAGGGCTTTGGCTACACCTTC
NA,TRBV12-3/TRBV12-4,TRBJ2-7,NA,CASSLNSVYEQYF,TGTGCCAGCAGTCTGAACTCGGTTTACGAGCAGTACTTC
NA,TRBV7-2,TRBJ2-7,NA,CASSLDRPPPDEQYF,TGTGCCAGCAGCTTAGATAGGCCCCCACCGGACGAGCAGTACTTC